Presented here are 18 T cell receptor beta chains from one specimen sequenced in a study of CD8 T cells in Susac syndrome. RNA, at about 0.45 to 1 ug, was reverse transcribed with random hexamers. Via MiXCR, TCRdb re-called the immunoSEQ multiplex PCR reads, giving one row per CDR3 protein. In the table there are fewer than 350,000 distinct CDR3 sequences, 70% to 90% of which are singletons. The sample taken for sequencing was CD8+ T cells from PBMCs. These TCRs come from a human donor with multiple sclerosis.

The CDR3 reads CAWSELYGYTF. The CDR3 nucleotides read TGTGCCTGGAGTGAACTTTATGGCTACACCTTC. The chain couples TRBV30 to TRBJ1-2; D is undetermined. V was shortened by 1 base and J by 5 bases, with 5 bases between the two germline ends. This CDR3 spans 11 amino acids. The V gene's germline CDR1 is GTSNPN and CDR2 SVGIG (reference sequence).

The rearrangement uses TRBV25-1 and TRBJ2-1, with 8 bases identical to TRBD2. This CDR3 is 15 amino acids long. The V and J ends lost 8 bases and 9 bases, in that order; junction bases with no gene match: 15. The germline CDR1 and CDR2 sequences are MGHDK and SYGVNS. This chain's CDR3 is CASGTPGLGLGEQFF. The CDR3 region has the DNA TGTGCCAGCGGGACACCGGGACTAGGCCTTGGTGAGCAGTTCTTC.

This clonotype was observed a single time. The rearrangement uses TRBV4-1 and TRBJ2-5; 10 positions match TRBD2. Germline assignment: CDR1 MGHRA and CDR2 YSYEKL. The CDR3 runs 16 residues. Trimming took 3 bases from V and 1 from J; bases not matched to a gene: 5. CDR3: CASSHRAGGAQETQYF. The CDR3 nucleotides read TGCGCCAGCAGCCACCGAGCGGGAGGGGCCCAAGAGACCCAGTACTTC.

The V gene is TRBV13, the J gene TRBJ2-7; TRBD2 matches at 13 bases. J was trimmed by 0 bases and V by 6 bases; bases with no gene match: 8. This CDR3 spans 17 amino acids. The germline gives CDR1 PRHDT, CDR2 FYEKMQ (reference sequence). CDR3 in amino acids: CASSPGTSGTGSYEQYF. The CDR3 DNA reads as TGTGCCAGCAGTCCCGGGACTAGCGGGACTGGCTCCTACGAGCAGTACTTC.

The chain is built from TRBV5-4 and TRBJ2-2, with D maybe TRBD1 (6 bases). Germline V lookup: CDR1 SGHNT, CDR2 YYREEE (reference sequence). Trimming stripped 2 bases from V and 4 bases from J, with 12 bases between. CDR3 length: 15 residues. CDR3 in amino acids: CASSLQGGVTGELFF. The CDR3 DNA follows: TGTGCCAGCAGCTTACAAGGGGGAGTCACCGGGGAGCTGTTTTTT.

This chain uses TRBV10-3 with TRBJ1-4; maybe TRBD1 (5 bases). V dropped 4 bases and J dropped 8 bases, with 14 bases sitting between them. Germline-derived CDR1 and CDR2 are ENHRY and SYGVKD. The CDR3 runs to 14 residues. Here the CDR3 reads CAISASGAEEKLFF. In DNA, the CDR3 is TGTGCCATCAGTGCCTCCGGGGCTGAAGAAAAACTGTTTTTT.

The CDR3 DNA sequence: TGTGCCAGCAGTGGAGGGAGTGGTAGCGGCACAGATACGCAGTATTTT. Protein product: CASSGGSGSGTDTQYF. The chain joins TRBV12-3 or TRBV12-4 to TRBJ2-3; D is possibly TRBD2 (6 bases). Trimming left V 5 bases short and J 1 base short, with 16 bases between. The CDR3 runs 16 residues.

The chain links TRBV19 to TRBJ2-7, with a possible D match to TRBD1 (6 bases). CDR3 length equals 13 residues. V was trimmed by 3 bases and J by 3 bases, leaving 9 bases between them. Germline V gene data show CDR1 as LNHDA and CDR2 as SQIVND (reference sequence). In DNA, the CDR3 is TGTGCCAGTAGTATGCAGGACAGCTACGAGCAGTACTTC. Protein: CASSMQDSYEQYF.

The V and J genes are TRBV18 and TRBJ1-5; a weak D match, TRBD1 (5 bases). Deletions cut 1 base from V and 5 bases from J, with 12 bases between. Germline V CDR1 and CDR2: KGHSH, LQKENI. The CDR3 sequence is 15 residues long. CDR3 protein: CASSPLAGGDQPQHF. CDR3 coding DNA: TGTGCCAGCTCACCACTGGCCGGGGGGGATCAGCCCCAGCATTTT.

The chain links TRBV6-5 to TRBJ2-5, with 7 bases identical to TRBD1. V shed 2 bases and J 3 bases; nucleotides not matched to a gene: 3. The CDR3 runs 14 residues. Looked up from germline, CDR1 is MNHEY and CDR2 is SVGAGI. CDR3 protein: CASSYLDREETQYF. Here the CDR3 DNA reads TGTGCCAGCAGTTACCTCGACAGGGAAGAGACCCAGTACTTC.

This clonotype was seen more than once but under ten times. The chain joins TRBV12-3 or TRBV12-4 to TRBJ1-5; 7 bases agree with TRBD1. The CDR3 has 15 amino acids. V shed 6 bases, J shed 0 bases, and the junction held 5 bases outside the gene matches. CDR3 in amino acids: CASSPGTDSNQPQHF. CDR3 nucleotide sequence: TGTGCCAGCAGCCCCGGGACAGATAGCAATCAGCCCCAGCATTTT.

The V gene is TRBV27, the J gene TRBJ1-2; 8 nucleotides agree with TRBD1. Germline V gives CDR1 MNHEY, CDR2 SMNVEV (reference sequence). Losses at the gene ends were 8 bases for V and 3 bases for J; bases not matched to a gene: 2. The CDR3 contains 12 residues. CDR3 amino acids: CASAGQDYGYTF. Written as DNA, the CDR3 is TGTGCCAGCGCGGGACAGGACTATGGCTACACCTTC.

The genes are TRBV5-4 and TRBJ2-5, with D perhaps TRBD2 (5 bases). Trimming pared 0 bases from V and 5 bases from J, leaving 8 bases between. CDR3 length: 13 residues. The germline gives CDR1 SGHNT, CDR2 YYREEE (reference sequence). CDR3 sequence (DNA): TGTGCCAGCAGCTTGGTTCCGGGGGAGACCCAGTACTTC. Translating it yields CASSLVPGETQYF. Supplemented by reference TRBV5-4 and TRBJ2-5, the full variable domain reads ETGVTQSPTHLIKTRGQQVTLRCSSQSGHNTVSWYQQALGQGPQFIFQYYREEENGRGNFPPRFSGLQFPNYSSELNVNALELDDSALYLCASSLVPGETQYFGPGTRLLVL.

The V and J genes are TRBV2 and TRBJ2-3; TRBD2 is a possible D gene (5 bases). From germline, CDR1 is SNHLY and CDR2 FYNNEI. This CDR3 is 13 amino acids long. V was pared by 7 bases and J by 4 bases, with 12 bases between. The CDR3 here is CASKLERSDTQYF. For the CDR3, the DNA is TGTGCCAGCAAACTAGAAAGGTCAGATACGCAGTATTTT.

The chain combines TRBV27 with TRBJ2-1, with 14 bases identical to TRBD2. The CDR3 loop spans 14 amino acids. The J segment lost 10 bases and the V segment lost 7 bases, leaving 6 bases of the junction unmatched. From germline, CDR1 is MNHEY and CDR2 SMNVEV (reference sequence). The CDR3 DNA follows: TGTGCCAGCACGGGACTAGCGGGAGTAGGCGAGCAGTTCTTC. Its translation is CASTGLAGVGEQFF.

This clonotype was counted a few times. The gene calls are TRBV7-2 and TRBJ2-2, with D hard to call. V lost 5 bases, J lost 3 bases, and 4 bases lay in between. Germline V gene lookup returns CDR1 SGHTA and CDR2 FQGNSA. The CDR3 has 12 amino acids. In DNA, the CDR3 is TGTGCCAGCAGCCCCGACACCGGGGAGCTGTTTTTT. Its translation: CASSPDTGELFF. Together with reference TRBV7-2 and TRBJ2-2, the CDR3 gives the full variable domain: GAGVSQSPSNKVTEKGKDVELRCDPISGHTALYWYRQSLGQGLEFLIYFQGNSAPDKSGLPSDRFSAERTGGSVSTLTIQRTQQEDSAVYLCASSPDTGELFFGEGSRLTVL.

The gene calls are TRBV27 and TRBJ2-1; the D gene is possibly TRBD2 (6 bases). CDR1 MNHEY and CDR2 SMNVEV come from the germline V gene (reference sequence). The CDR3 length is 15 residues. The V end lost 6 bases, the J end lost 8 bases, and 20 bases lay between the germline ends. CDR3 nucleotides: TGTGCCAGCAGATACTCCGGGACTCCGGCAGATGAGCAGTTCTTC. This translates into CASRYSGTPADEQFF.

The chain is built from TRBV29-1 and TRBJ2-3; TRBD1 or TRBD2 may be the D gene (5 bases each). Trimming pared 8 bases from V and 6 bases from J, leaving 12 bases between. The germline gives CDR1 SQVTM, CDR2 ANQGSEA. This CDR3 comprises 11 residues. CDR3 bases: TGCAGCTGGGACCTCGCGGATACGCAGTATTTT. Protein: CSWDLADTQYF.